The rows below give T cell receptor beta chains drawn from one sample of a study of Graves' ophthalmopathy and Graves' hyperthyroidism. MiXCR was run by TCRdb on the multiplex PCR reads, yielding one entry per CDR3 protein. Of roughly 300,000 distinct CDR3 sequences in the sample, 15% to 20% were seen once. Sequenced sample: peripheral blood. The receptors derive from an adult man with Graves' ophthalmopathy. Each CDR3 is given with its conserved first and last residue. A D gene is named only where the DNA matches it firmly. Size tells how often a clone was seen (once, few, many) or the class of an expanded clone, and some rows leave it out.

d_call j_call v_call clone_size cdr3_nt cdr3_aa
TRBD1 TRBJ1-2 TRBV5-1 NA TGCGCCAGCAGCTCCTACCAGGGGGGACGTGGCTACACCTTC CASSSYQGGRGYTF
NA TRBJ2-7 TRBV29-1 many TGCAGCGTTTTGGATCAGGGGAGTGGGTACGAGCAGTACTTC CSVLDQGSGYEQYF
NA TRBJ2-5 TRBV28 many TGTGCCAGCGGGGGGGGCCACCTTCTAGGGACCCAGTACTTC CASGGGHLLGTQYF
NA TRBJ1-5 TRBV19 many TGTGCCAGTAGTATATGGGGGAGGGACAGCAATCAGCCCCAGCATTTT CASSIWGRDSNQPQHF
NA TRBJ1-1 TRBV2 many TGTGCCAGCAGTGCATCGTTGAACACTGAAGCTTTCTTT CASSASLNTEAFF
TRBD1 TRBJ2-2 TRBV20-1 many TGCAGTGCTAGAAGCCGGGACAGGGGTTTCGGGGAGCTGTTTTTT CSARSRDRGFGELFF
TRBD1 TRBJ2-5 TRBV7-6 many TGTGCCAGCAGCGCCCAACGGACAGGGGGCGCCCAGGGGACCCAGTACTTC CASSAQRTGGAQGTQYF
TRBD1 TRBJ1-5 TRBV28 few TGTGCCAGCAGCGATACCCGACAGGGGGATAGCAATCAGCCCCAGCATTTT CASSDTRQGDSNQPQHF
NA TRBJ1-1 TRBV27 many TGTGCCAGCAGTCCCTTGGGAGCGAACACTGAAGCTTTCTTT CASSPLGANTEAFF
NA TRBJ1-2 TRBV7-8 many TGTGCCAGCAGCTTAGAAGGGGAAGGGTACTATGGCTACACCTTC CASSLEGEGYYGYTF
NA TRBJ1-1 TRBV12-3/TRBV12-4 NA TGTGCCAGCAGATCGGGACGGGAAGCTTTCTTT CASRSGREAFF
NA TRBJ2-7 TRBV12-3/TRBV12-4 many TGTGCCAGCAGTTTAGCGTCGGGGATGGGAGAGCAGTACTTC CASSLASGMGEQYF
NA TRBJ1-1 TRBV30 many TGTGCCTGGAGTGGATCACAGGCGACTGAAGCTTTCTTT CAWSGSQATEAFF
NA TRBJ2-6 TRBV12-3/TRBV12-4 many TGTGCCAGCAGTTCCAGCGTAGGGTCTGGGGCCAACGTCCTGACTTTC CASSSSVGSGANVLTF
NA TRBJ1-1 TRBV11-2 many TGTGCCAGCAGCTTAGACCGGCGGGCCATGAACACTGAAGCTTTCTTT CASSLDRRAMNTEAFF
NA TRBJ1-2 TRBV5-5 many TGTGCCAGCAGCTTGGTTCGGAATGGCTACACCTTC CASSLVRNGYTF
TRBD2 TRBJ2-5 TRBV7-8 NA TGTGTCAGCAGCTTTAGGCGGGGGGGCGAAGAGACTCAGTACTTC CVSSFRRGGEETQYF
NA TRBJ2-4 TRBV4-1 few TGCGCCAGCAGCCTGGTCGGGCAGACAAATTCCCAAAACATTCAGTACTTC CASSLVGQTNSQNIQYF
NA TRBJ1-1 TRBV30 NA TGTGCCTGGAGTTCTCAGTCCGGGTACACTGAAGCTTTCTTT CAWSSQSGYTEAFF
NA TRBJ1-3 TRBV5-1 many TGCGCCAGCAGCCCGGTTGTAGGAGGAAACACCATATATTTT CASSPVVGGNTIYF
TRBD2 TRBJ2-5 TRBV24-1 NA TGTGCCACCAGTGGTGTCGTAGCGGGAGGGGGGGAGACCCAGTACTTC CATSGVVAGGGETQYF
NA TRBJ2-1 TRBV6-1 few TGTGCCAGCAGTGATAGAGGATACAATGAGCAGTTCTTC CASSDRGYNEQFF
TRBD1 TRBJ1-2 TRBV12-3/TRBV12-4 NA TGTGCCAGCAGTTTGGGACAGGGAATCCCTAACTATGGCTACACCTTC CASSLGQGIPNYGYTF
TRBD2 TRBJ2-5 TRBV6-1 NA TGTGCCAGCAGTGAAGGGGGACTAGCAGGAAAGACCCAGTACTTC CASSEGGLAGKTQYF
TRBD1 TRBJ1-5 TRBV27 many TGTGCCAGCAGTTTTCGGTCCGGGACAGGGAATCAGCCCCAGCATTTT CASSFRSGTGNQPQHF
NA TRBJ2-7 TRBV30 many TGTGCCTGGAGTGTAATCGGGGGCGGGCTCGACGAGCGGTACTTC CAWSVIGGGLDERYF
NA TRBJ1-1 TRBV12-3/TRBV12-4 once TGTGCCAGCAGGATAGGGGGTAACCTGAACACTGAAGCTTTCTTT CASRIGGNLNTEAFF
TRBD2 TRBJ2-7 TRBV12-3/TRBV12-4 many TGTGCCAGCAGTTTGGCGGGAGGGTCCCCCTACGAGCAGTACTTC CASSLAGGSPYEQYF
NA TRBJ1-1 TRBV19 many TGTGCCAGTTTGGCAGTCCGGAACACTGAAGCTTTCTTT CASLAVRNTEAFF
NA TRBJ2-5 TRBV29-1 many TGCAGCGTTCTCGGACATCTTCAAGAGACCCAGTACTTC CSVLGHLQETQYF
TRBD1 TRBJ1-2 TRBV12-3/TRBV12-4 many TGTGCCAGCAAACTGACAGGGGGTCCGAACTATGGCTACACCTTC CASKLTGGPNYGYTF
NA TRBJ2-5 TRBV7-3 many TGTGCCAGCAGCAGCCCGGACGCTCAAGAGACCCAGTACTTC CASSSPDAQETQYF
NA TRBJ1-1 TRBV12-3/TRBV12-4 NA TGTGCCAGCAGTTTAACAGAAGGGAACACTGAAGCTTTCTTT CASSLTEGNTEAFF
NA TRBJ1-1 TRBV28 many TGTGCCAGCAGTCTGGGAGGACCGAACACTGAAGCTTTCTTT CASSLGGPNTEAFF
TRBD1 TRBJ2-5 TRBV6-1 NA TGTGCCAGCAGGGCTCGGGACAGAGAGACCCAGTACTTC CASRARDRETQYF
TRBD1 TRBJ2-7 TRBV28 NA TGTGCCAGCAGTTCGCCTGGGACAGCCTCCTACGAGCAGTACTTC CASSSPGTASYEQYF
NA TRBJ1-5 TRBV12-3/TRBV12-4 NA TGTGCCAGCGTCGGAGGGGGCAATCAGCCCCAGCATTTT CASVGGGNQPQHF
TRBD1 TRBJ1-5 TRBV12-3/TRBV12-4 many TGTGCCAGCAGTTTCGGGACAGGCAGGAACAATCAGCCCCAGCATTTT CASSFGTGRNNQPQHF
NA TRBJ1-2 TRBV6-5 many TGTGCCAGCACGAGGGGGATTGTTGGCTACACCTTC CASTRGIVGYTF
NA TRBJ1-5 TRBV30 many TGTGCCTGGAGCCTGGACAGCAATCAGCCCCAGCATTTT CAWSLDSNQPQHF
NA TRBJ1-5 TRBV30 many TGTGCCTGGAGGCAGGGGAGCAATCAGCCCCAGCATTTT CAWRQGSNQPQHF
NA TRBJ2-4 TRBV12-3/TRBV12-4 many TGTGCCAGCAGCCCCCGGTCGACCAAAAACATTCAGTACTTC CASSPRSTKNIQYF
NA TRBJ1-3 TRBV14 many TGTGCCAGCAGCCCTATCAGATCTGGAAACACCATATATTTT CASSPIRSGNTIYF
TRBD2 TRBJ2-7 TRBV6-1 few TGTGCCAGCAGTGGGACTAGCGGGAGGTTCTACGAGCAGTACTTC CASSGTSGRFYEQYF
NA TRBJ2-7 TRBV20-1 many TGCAGTGCTATCGGAATTCGGGACGAGCAGTACTTC CSAIGIRDEQYF
TRBD1 TRBJ2-5 TRBV7-2 many TGTGCCAGCAGCTTATCCGGGACAGGGGGTCAAGAGACCCAGTACTTC CASSLSGTGGQETQYF
NA TRBJ2-7 TRBV30 many TGTGCCTGGAGTCTCTCCGGTTCGGGATTAGGGGCCTACGAGCAGTACTTC CAWSLSGSGLGAYEQYF
NA TRBJ1-1 TRBV4-2 many TGTGCCAGCAGCCAAGACTGGACAGTCAATGTTGTAACTTTCTTT CASSQDWTVNVVTFF
TRBD2 TRBJ2-6 TRBV7-2 few TGTGCCAGCAGCTTATCTAGCGGGGTAGACCTCTCTGGGGCCAACGTCCTGACTTTC CASSLSSGVDLSGANVLTF
NA TRBJ1-5 TRBV12-3/TRBV12-4 NA TGTGCCAGCAGTTTAGGGGGAGGATTCCAGCATTTT CASSLGGGFQHF
TRBD1 TRBJ1-1 TRBV6-1 many TGTGCCAGCAGTGAAAGACAGGGATGGACTGAAGCTTTCTTT CASSERQGWTEAFF
NA TRBJ2-5 TRBV12-3/TRBV12-4 many TGTGCCAGCAGTTTAAGGGGTTGGAACGGGGACCAAGAGACCCAGTACTTC CASSLRGWNGDQETQYF